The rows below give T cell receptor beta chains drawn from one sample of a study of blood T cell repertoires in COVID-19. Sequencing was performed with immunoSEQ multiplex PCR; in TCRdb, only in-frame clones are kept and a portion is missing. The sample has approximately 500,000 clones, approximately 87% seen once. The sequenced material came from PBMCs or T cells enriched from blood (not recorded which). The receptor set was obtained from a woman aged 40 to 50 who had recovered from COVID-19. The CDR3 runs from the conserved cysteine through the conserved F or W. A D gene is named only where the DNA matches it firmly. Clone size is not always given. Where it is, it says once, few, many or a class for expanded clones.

CASSAGPAGAFF | TGTGCCAGCAGCGCTGGACCGGCGGGAGCTTTCTTT | few | TRBV5-6 | NA | TRBJ1-1
CASSFPARSSSYNEQFF | TGTGCCAGCAGCTTTCCCGCCAGGTCAAGCTCCTACAATGAGCAGTTCTTC | NA | TRBV11-2 | NA | TRBJ2-1
CASKLEGNEQFF | TGCGCCAGCAAACTTGAGGGCAATGAGCAGTTCTTC | NA | TRBV5-1 | NA | TRBJ2-1
CASSQDPYSEPQHF | TGCGCCAGCAGCCAAGATCCCTATTCGGAGCCCCAGCATTTT | NA | TRBV4-3 | NA | TRBJ1-5
CASTAWALMDRDEETQYF | TGTGCCAGCACAGCTTGGGCTTTGATGGACAGGGATGAAGAGACCCAGTACTTC | NA | TRBV5-6 | TRBD1 | TRBJ2-5
CASSLVAGVTDTQYF | TGTGCCAGCAGCTTAGTGGCGGGAGTCACAGATACGCAGTATTTT | NA | TRBV7-2 | TRBD2 | TRBJ2-3
CASSVAGMDTEAFF | TGCGCCAGCAGCGTCGCAGGGATGGACACTGAAGCTTTCTTT | NA | TRBV5-1 | NA | TRBJ1-1
CASIGRHEKLFF | TGTGCCAGCATCGGGAGGCATGAAAAACTGTTTTTT | NA | TRBV28 | NA | TRBJ1-4
CASSPGTGWETQYF | TGCGCCAGCAGCCCCGGGACAGGGTGGGAGACCCAGTACTTC | once | TRBV5-1 | TRBD1 | TRBJ2-5
CASSSALGSTDTQYF | TGTGCCAGCAGCTCAGCTCTCGGGAGCACAGATACGCAGTATTTT | NA | TRBV11-2 | NA | TRBJ2-3
CASSQDLAGAAPGYTF | TGCGCCAGCAGCCAAGATTTGGCAGGGGCCGCTCCTGGCTACACCTTC | NA | TRBV4-3 | NA | TRBJ1-2
CASSPGRNYNEQFF | TGTGCCAGCAGCCCCGGTCGAAATTACAATGAGCAGTTCTTC | NA | TRBV11-3 | NA | TRBJ2-1
CASSEPADVQSPYEQYF | TGTGCCAGCAGTGAGCCAGCGGACGTCCAAAGCCCCTACGAGCAGTACTTC | NA | TRBV2 | NA | TRBJ2-7
CASSPLVGGQPQHF | TGTGCCAGCAGTCCTTTAGTGGGGGGTCAGCCCCAGCATTTT | NA | TRBV27 | NA | TRBJ1-5
CASSLDHSWQGGGYTF | TGTGCCAGCAGCTTAGATCACAGTTGGCAGGGAGGGGGCTACACCTTC | NA | TRBV11-2 | NA | TRBJ1-2
CASVNRANTEAFF | TGTGCCAGTGTCAACAGGGCGAACACTGAAGCTTTCTTT | NA | TRBV3-1/TRBV3-2 | NA | TRBJ1-1
CASSLTGGAQETQYF | TGTGCCAGCAGCTTGACTGGAGGGGCCCAAGAGACCCAGTACTTC | NA | TRBV5-4 | NA | TRBJ2-5
CASSYSKGRISTEAFF | TGTGCCAGCAGTTACTCAAAGGGGCGAATCAGCACTGAAGCTTTCTTT | NA | TRBV6-2/TRBV6-3 | NA | TRBJ1-1
CASSSQRFAEQFF | TGTGCTAGCAGCTCCCAGCGCTTCGCTGAGCAGTTCTTC | NA | TRBV7-7 | NA | TRBJ2-1
CASSPFGSGNTIYF | TGTGCCAGCAGCCCATTCGGCTCTGGAAACACCATATATTTT | NA | TRBV9 | NA | TRBJ1-3
CASSEGSGHLSEQYF | TGTGCCAGCAGCGAGGGTAGCGGGCATCTAAGCGAGCAGTACTTC | NA | TRBV7-9 | TRBD2 | TRBJ2-7
CASHRESAEAFF | TGTGCCAGCCACAGGGAGTCGGCTGAAGCTTTCTTT | NA | TRBV6-5 | NA | TRBJ1-1
CASSLVEGEQYF | TGTGCCAGCAGCTTAGTGGAGGGGGAGCAGTACTTC | NA | TRBV11-3 | NA | TRBJ2-7
CASSQTGVLGYTF | TGTGCCAGCAGCCAGACAGGGGTCCTAGGCTACACCTTC | NA | TRBV7-9 | TRBD1 | TRBJ1-2
CSGAWDTQYF | TGCAGCGGGGCCTGGGATACGCAGTATTTT | NA | TRBV29-1 | NA | TRBJ2-3
CASSLSLGELFF | TGTGCCAGCAGTTTAAGCCTTGGGGAGCTGTTTTTT | NA | TRBV28 | NA | TRBJ2-2
CASSLDRSQPQHF | TGTGCCAGCAGCTTAGATCGGTCTCAGCCCCAGCATTTT | NA | TRBV11-2 | NA | TRBJ1-5
CASSLQGRNTEAFF | TGTGCCAGCAGTTTACAGGGGAGAAACACTGAAGCTTTCTTT | NA | TRBV27 | NA | TRBJ1-1
CASSVGRRASGLAETFEQYF | TGTGCCAGCAGCGTAGGAAGGAGGGCGTCCGGGCTAGCGGAGACCTTTGAGCAGTACTTC | NA | TRBV9 | TRBD2 | TRBJ2-7
CASRPSGRTYEQYF | TGTGCCAGCAGACCTAGCGGGAGAACCTACGAGCAGTACTTC | NA | TRBV6-5 | TRBD2 | TRBJ2-7
CASSELANLGASNSPLHF | TGTGCCAGCAGTGAACTAGCCAACTTGGGGGCAAGTAATTCACCCCTCCACTTT | NA | TRBV6-1 | NA | TRBJ1-6
CASSQGPTDTTDTDTQYF | TGCGCCAGCAGCCAAGGTCCCACGGACACAACCGACACAGATACGCAGTATTTT | NA | TRBV4-3 | NA | TRBJ2-3
CASSNRQGQGEQPQHF | TGTGCCAGCTCAAATAGACAGGGGCAAGGTGAACAGCCCCAGCATTTT | NA | TRBV18 | TRBD1 | TRBJ1-5
CASSAGQQYEQYF | TGTGCCAGCTCAGCGGGACAGCAGTACGAGCAGTACTTC | NA | TRBV18 | NA | TRBJ2-7
CSAGGQTYGYTF | TGCAGCGCGGGGGGCCAGACCTATGGCTACACCTTC | NA | TRBV29-1 | NA | TRBJ1-2
CASSWGVEQYF | TGTGCCAGCAGCTGGGGGGTGGAGCAGTACTTC | NA | TRBV7-9 | NA | TRBJ2-7
CASSLSGGSGRANTQYF | TGTGCCAGCAGCCTTTCCGGCGGGAGCGGGAGGGCCAATACGCAGTATTTT | NA | TRBV7-2 | TRBD2 | TRBJ2-3
CASRRLEGAVEYGYTF | TGCGCCAGCAGACGACTTGAGGGGGCAGTAGAGTATGGCTACACCTTC | once | TRBV5-1 | TRBD1 | TRBJ1-2
CASSRDRGEEKLFF | TGTGCCAGCAGCCGGGACAGGGGAGAAGAAAAACTGTTTTTT | NA | TRBV5-4 | TRBD1 | TRBJ1-4